This TCR beta chain originates from a study of blood T cell repertoires in COVID-19. V lost 3 bases, J lost 7 bases, and 4 bases lay in between. Germline V gives CDR1 MNHEY, CDR2 SMNVEV (reference sequence). The CDR3 has 11 residues. Assay used: immunoSEQ multiplex PCR; TCRdb lists only in-frame clones, some missing. The table lists just under 60,000 clones, approximately 86% of them singletons, with 6% to 8% in the top ten. The origin of this receptor is a human donor with active COVID-19. The donor label of this sample is uncertain. Sequenced sample: peripheral blood. The J gene is TRBJ2-1, the V gene TRBV27; D remains unclear. CDR3 residues: CASSLRNEQFF. The CDR3 DNA reads as TGTGCCAGCAGTTTGCGAAATGAGCAGTTCTTC.